This T cell receptor (beta chain) was recorded in a study of OX40 agonist ivuxolimab in advanced cancers. Whole-study context: Patients received ivuxolimab, an agonistic anti-OX40 (CD134) antibody. Three patients, one with hepatocellular carcinoma and two with cutaneous melanoma, responded partially.

This CDR3 spans 15 amino acids. Germline CDR1 is MNHEY and CDR2 is SVGAGI. The V gene lost 2 bases and the J gene lost 4 bases, with 11 bases spanning the gap. The data were produced by immunoSEQ multiplex PCR, yet TCRdb's version contains in-frame clones alone and is incomplete. Of 45,000 to 65,000 clones detected, less than 90% appear once; the ten largest clones hold roughly 13%. The receptor was isolated from an adult with an advanced solid tumor such as melanoma, head and neck, liver or kidney cancer. J is TRBJ1-4 and V is TRBV6-5; D may be TRBD1 (5 bases). The input for sequencing was CD4+ or CD8+ T cells sorted from blood, taken in a trial of the OX40 agonist ivuxolimab. The CDR3 nucleotides are TGTGCCAGCAGTTACGTTGGGACGGGTAATGAAAAACTGTTTTTT. Protein sequence: CASSYVGTGNEKLFF.